Included here is one TCR beta chain sequence, with context. One Seattle source followed patients from active infection through their disease course. This sample is part of a study of blood T cell repertoires in COVID-19. The wider study: Sites in the United States, Italy and Spain provided acute and convalescent COVID-19 samples. Sample material is recorded as cDNA or gDNA derived from T cells, B-cell-depleted T cells, or PBMCs.

This CDR3 contains 13 residues. From germline, CDR1 is SGHDN and CDR2 FVKESK. Trimming took 2 bases from V and 1 from J, leaving 5 bases between them. Data came from immunoSEQ multiplex PCR; TCRdb stores just in-frame clones and leaves some out. The sample consists of a few hundred thousand clones, roughly 90% of them appearing once. The sequence came from a woman between 25 and 40 years old with COVID-19, enrolled during active disease. The rearrangement links TRBV14 to TRBJ1-2; D remains ambiguous. Sequenced: peripheral blood. In nucleotides, the CDR3 is TGTGCCAGCAGCCAACAACTTAACTATGGCTACACCTTC. Its protein is CASSQQLNYGYTF. Combining the CDR3 with reference TRBV14 and TRBJ1-2 gives the whole variable domain EAGVTQFPSHSVIEKGQTVTLRCDPISGHDNLYWYRRVMGKEIKFLLHFVKESKQDESGMPNNRFLAERTGGTYSTLKVQPAELEDSGVYFCASSQQLNYGYTFGSGTRLTVV.